These T cell receptor beta chains were read from a single sample in a study of T cells in Graves' hyperthyroidism and ophthalmopathy. One entry per CDR3 protein results from TCRdb running MiXCR on the multiplex PCR reads. The table records just under 750,000 distinct CDR3 sequences, roughly 32% of them present only once. The sample was blood. These TCRs come from a woman aged 35 to 49 with Graves' hyperthyroidism. The CDR3 runs from the conserved cysteine through the conserved F or W. D genes are given only for firm matches. Clone size is not always given. Where it is, it says once, few, many or a class for expanded clones.

clone size: once
V gene: TRBV7-2
D gene: NA
J gene: TRBJ1-2
CDR3 protein: CASSRLDRDGYTF
CDR3 DNA: TGTGCCAGCAGCCGACTTGATCGGGACGGCTACACCTTC

clone size: NA
V gene: TRBV19
D gene: NA
J gene: TRBJ1-5
CDR3 protein: CASSQASHQPQHF
CDR3 DNA: TGTGCCAGTAGTCAGGCGTCACATCAGCCCCAGCATTTT

clone size: once
V gene: TRBV25-1
D gene: NA
J gene: TRBJ2-5
CDR3 protein: CASSFPLTRQIQETQYF
CDR3 DNA: TGTGCCAGCAGTTTCCCACTTACTAGACAGATTCAAGAGACCCAGTACTTC

clone size: many
V gene: TRBV25-1
D gene: NA
J gene: TRBJ2-5
CDR3 protein: CASSRASAQETQYF
CDR3 DNA: TGTGCCAGCAGCAGGGCCAGCGCCCAAGAGACCCAGTACTTC

clone size: NA
V gene: TRBV28
D gene: NA
J gene: TRBJ1-5
CDR3 protein: CASIGRLENQPQHF
CDR3 DNA: TGTGCCAGCATCGGTCGCTTGGAAAATCAGCCCCAGCATTTT

clone size: many
V gene: TRBV10-3
D gene: NA
J gene: TRBJ2-7
CDR3 protein: CAISAPLGRASNYEQYF
CDR3 DNA: TGTGCCATCAGCGCCCCCCTGGGCAGGGCCAGCAACTACGAGCAGTACTTC

clone size: once
V gene: TRBV12-3/TRBV12-4
D gene: TRBD2
J gene: TRBJ2-7
CDR3 protein: CASSPLGGGGTYEQYF
CDR3 DNA: TGTGCCAGCAGTCCCCTGGGCGGGGGGGGAACCTACGAGCAGTACTTC

clone size: NA
V gene: TRBV20-1
D gene: TRBD1
J gene: TRBJ1-2
CDR3 protein: CSARTGTASYGYTF
CDR3 DNA: TGCAGTGCTCGAACCGGGACAGCTTCCTATGGCTACACCTTC

clone size: NA
V gene: TRBV15
D gene: NA
J gene: TRBJ1-2
CDR3 protein: CATSSFSDTNYGYTF
CDR3 DNA: TGTGCCACCAGCAGTTTTTCCGACACCAACTATGGCTACACCTTC

clone size: NA
V gene: TRBV6-1
D gene: TRBD2
J gene: TRBJ2-6
CDR3 protein: CASSTLSSGRAAGANVLTF
CDR3 DNA: TGTGCCAGCAGTACACTATCAAGCGGGAGGGCCGCTGGGGCCAACGTCCTGACTTTC

clone size: NA
V gene: TRBV6-5
D gene: NA
J gene: TRBJ2-5
CDR3 protein: CASSFLDFQETQYF
CDR3 DNA: TGTGCCAGCAGTTTTCTGGACTTCCAAGAGACCCAGTACTTC

clone size: NA
V gene: TRBV9
D gene: NA
J gene: TRBJ2-2
CDR3 protein: CASSGNVGWPGELFF
CDR3 DNA: TGTGCCAGCAGCGGGAATGTAGGGTGGCCCGGGGAGCTGTTTTTT

clone size: NA
V gene: TRBV20-1
D gene: NA
J gene: TRBJ2-3
CDR3 protein: CSAEAGLSDTQYF
CDR3 DNA: TGCAGTGCTGAGGCGGGACTCTCAGATACGCAGTATTTT

clone size: NA
V gene: TRBV4-3
D gene: NA
J gene: TRBJ1-5
CDR3 protein: CASSQDSGMVNQPQHF
CDR3 DNA: TGCGCCAGCAGCCAAGATTCAGGGATGGTCAATCAGCCCCAGCATTTT

clone size: few
V gene: TRBV12-3/TRBV12-4
D gene: NA
J gene: TRBJ2-2
CDR3 protein: CASGGDANTGELFF
CDR3 DNA: TGTGCCAGCGGCGGCGACGCGAACACCGGGGAGCTGTTTTTT

clone size: NA
V gene: TRBV5-1
D gene: NA
J gene: TRBJ2-1
CDR3 protein: CAAGSEVGNEQFF
CDR3 DNA: TGCGCAGCCGGGAGCGAGGTGGGCAATGAGCAGTTCTTC

clone size: NA
V gene: TRBV10-3
D gene: NA
J gene: TRBJ2-5
CDR3 protein: CAISETGSSGYTFGSGTQYF
CDR3 DNA: NA

clone size: once
V gene: TRBV7-9
D gene: NA
J gene: TRBJ1-2
CDR3 protein: CASRDPPGIYGYTF
CDR3 DNA: TGTGCCAGCAGAGATCCCCCAGGGATCTATGGCTACACCTTC

clone size: many
V gene: TRBV20-1
D gene: NA
J gene: TRBJ2-5
CDR3 protein: CSARFDSETQYF
CDR3 DNA: TGCAGTGCTAGATTTGATTCAGAGACCCAGTACTTC

clone size: NA
V gene: TRBV27
D gene: NA
J gene: TRBJ1-1
CDR3 protein: CASSLWGGEAFF
CDR3 DNA: TGTGCCAGCAGTTTATGGGGGGGCGAGGCTTTCTTT

clone size: many
V gene: TRBV10-2
D gene: NA
J gene: TRBJ1-2
CDR3 protein: CASSKSQGQSYGYTF
CDR3 DNA: TGCGCCAGCAGTAAGTCTCAAGGACAGTCCTATGGCTACACCTTC

clone size: NA
V gene: TRBV20-1
D gene: NA
J gene: TRBJ1-1
CDR3 protein: CSAMTAMNTEAFF
CDR3 DNA: TGCAGTGCCATGACAGCCATGAACACTGAAGCTTTCTTT

clone size: NA
V gene: TRBV5-4
D gene: NA
J gene: TRBJ1-2
CDR3 protein: CASSFTGRGYDYGYTF
CDR3 DNA: TGTGCCAGCAGCTTTACTGGGCGGGGGTACGACTATGGCTACACCTTC

clone size: NA
V gene: TRBV5-1
D gene: NA
J gene: TRBJ2-5
CDR3 protein: CASSYDLQYF
CDR3 DNA: TGTGCCAGCAGCTACGACCTTCAGTACTTC

clone size: many
V gene: TRBV15
D gene: NA
J gene: TRBJ1-6
CDR3 protein: CATSLSISDPTDSPLHF
CDR3 DNA: TGTGCCACCAGCCTCAGTATATCGGACCCTACGGATTCACCCCTCCACTTT

clone size: few
V gene: TRBV20-1
D gene: TRBD2
J gene: TRBJ2-5
CDR3 protein: CSARVSGGRQETQYF
CDR3 DNA: TGCAGTGCTAGAGTAAGCGGGGGGCGGCAAGAGACCCAGTACTTC

clone size: NA
V gene: TRBV4-3
D gene: NA
J gene: TRBJ2-3
CDR3 protein: CASSQGEGVGYTQYF
CDR3 DNA: TGCGCCAGCAGCCAAGGGGAGGGGGTGGGATATACGCAGTATTTT

clone size: NA
V gene: TRBV7-9
D gene: NA
J gene: TRBJ1-2
CDR3 protein: CASSLGAEDGYTF
CDR3 DNA: TGTGCCAGCAGCTTAGGGGCGGAGGATGGCTACACCTTC

clone size: many
V gene: TRBV10-3
D gene: NA
J gene: TRBJ1-6
CDR3 protein: CAISPRRGASDSPLHF
CDR3 DNA: TGTGCCATCAGCCCCCGGCGAGGGGCTTCGGACTCACCCCTCCACTTT

clone size: few
V gene: TRBV5-4
D gene: TRBD1
J gene: TRBJ2-7
CDR3 protein: CASSPTGENNYEQYF
CDR3 DNA: TGTGCCAGCAGCCCGACAGGGGAAAACAACTACGAGCAGTACTTC

clone size: NA
V gene: TRBV19
D gene: TRBD1
J gene: TRBJ2-7
CDR3 protein: CASSGTGIDEQYF
CDR3 DNA: TGTGCCAGTAGTGGGACAGGGATCGACGAGCAGTACTTC

clone size: NA
V gene: TRBV13
D gene: TRBD1
J gene: TRBJ1-4
CDR3 protein: CASSLWGQGGASEKLFF
CDR3 DNA: TGCGCCAGCAGCTTGTGGGGGCAGGGGGGGGCCTCGGAAAAACTGTTTTTT

clone size: NA
V gene: TRBV12-3/TRBV12-4
D gene: NA
J gene: TRBJ1-5
CDR3 protein: CASSFRGYNQPQHF
CDR3 DNA: TGTGCCAGCAGTTTCCGGGGTTACAATCAGCCCCAGCATTTT